This T cell receptor (beta chain) appears in the sequencing data of a study of lung T cells in sarcoidosis with Löfgren's syndrome (dated by TCRdb to the late 2010s). Study-level background: Sarcoidosis was characterized as a granulomatous disease that is mostly pulmonary, in which CD4+ T cells accumulate in bronchoalveolar lavage fluid. The repertoire analyses centered on Lofgren's syndrome patients. Overall results and qualifications from the work: Recognition of a sarcoidosis-associated antigen was only suggested, and the antigen itself remained putative and was not identified.

This clonotype turned up a few times. Its specific antigen is unknown. No clone much larger than this one lies a single base away; base qualities are absent. TCRdb records Illumina MiSeq as the sequencer. Using fastp at Q25 and MiXCR, TCRdb reprocessed the public reads and kept productive beta chains. When rows share a CDR3 protein, they turn into one entry using the most common DNA and genes. For this sample there are 15,000 to 25,000 distinct CDR3 sequences; 21% appear just once. The ten most abundant clones make up roughly 0.7% of the sample. CD4+ T cells collected through bronchoalveolar lavage were the source used for profiling TCR repertoires. Sequencing was carried out using CD4+ T cells from bronchoalveolar lavage. The clonotype originates from a human donor with sarcoidosis (Löfgren's syndrome or another form), or a control subject (not recorded which).

The nucleotide sequence reads as follows: TGTGCCGCCAGTCCCGGGCGGGGGGACGAGCAGTACTTC. It translates to CAASPGRGDEQYF. The sequence joins TRBV10-3 to TRBJ2-7; 8 bases in the middle match TRBD2. The CDR3 holds 13 amino acids from the cysteine to the phenylalanine. The kept DNA is CDR3 alone, 39 bases in frame from the first base. The germline V gene gives CDR1 as ENHRY and CDR2 as SYGVKD. Trimming takes 11 bases off V and 5 bases off J; junction bases not matched to a gene: 11.